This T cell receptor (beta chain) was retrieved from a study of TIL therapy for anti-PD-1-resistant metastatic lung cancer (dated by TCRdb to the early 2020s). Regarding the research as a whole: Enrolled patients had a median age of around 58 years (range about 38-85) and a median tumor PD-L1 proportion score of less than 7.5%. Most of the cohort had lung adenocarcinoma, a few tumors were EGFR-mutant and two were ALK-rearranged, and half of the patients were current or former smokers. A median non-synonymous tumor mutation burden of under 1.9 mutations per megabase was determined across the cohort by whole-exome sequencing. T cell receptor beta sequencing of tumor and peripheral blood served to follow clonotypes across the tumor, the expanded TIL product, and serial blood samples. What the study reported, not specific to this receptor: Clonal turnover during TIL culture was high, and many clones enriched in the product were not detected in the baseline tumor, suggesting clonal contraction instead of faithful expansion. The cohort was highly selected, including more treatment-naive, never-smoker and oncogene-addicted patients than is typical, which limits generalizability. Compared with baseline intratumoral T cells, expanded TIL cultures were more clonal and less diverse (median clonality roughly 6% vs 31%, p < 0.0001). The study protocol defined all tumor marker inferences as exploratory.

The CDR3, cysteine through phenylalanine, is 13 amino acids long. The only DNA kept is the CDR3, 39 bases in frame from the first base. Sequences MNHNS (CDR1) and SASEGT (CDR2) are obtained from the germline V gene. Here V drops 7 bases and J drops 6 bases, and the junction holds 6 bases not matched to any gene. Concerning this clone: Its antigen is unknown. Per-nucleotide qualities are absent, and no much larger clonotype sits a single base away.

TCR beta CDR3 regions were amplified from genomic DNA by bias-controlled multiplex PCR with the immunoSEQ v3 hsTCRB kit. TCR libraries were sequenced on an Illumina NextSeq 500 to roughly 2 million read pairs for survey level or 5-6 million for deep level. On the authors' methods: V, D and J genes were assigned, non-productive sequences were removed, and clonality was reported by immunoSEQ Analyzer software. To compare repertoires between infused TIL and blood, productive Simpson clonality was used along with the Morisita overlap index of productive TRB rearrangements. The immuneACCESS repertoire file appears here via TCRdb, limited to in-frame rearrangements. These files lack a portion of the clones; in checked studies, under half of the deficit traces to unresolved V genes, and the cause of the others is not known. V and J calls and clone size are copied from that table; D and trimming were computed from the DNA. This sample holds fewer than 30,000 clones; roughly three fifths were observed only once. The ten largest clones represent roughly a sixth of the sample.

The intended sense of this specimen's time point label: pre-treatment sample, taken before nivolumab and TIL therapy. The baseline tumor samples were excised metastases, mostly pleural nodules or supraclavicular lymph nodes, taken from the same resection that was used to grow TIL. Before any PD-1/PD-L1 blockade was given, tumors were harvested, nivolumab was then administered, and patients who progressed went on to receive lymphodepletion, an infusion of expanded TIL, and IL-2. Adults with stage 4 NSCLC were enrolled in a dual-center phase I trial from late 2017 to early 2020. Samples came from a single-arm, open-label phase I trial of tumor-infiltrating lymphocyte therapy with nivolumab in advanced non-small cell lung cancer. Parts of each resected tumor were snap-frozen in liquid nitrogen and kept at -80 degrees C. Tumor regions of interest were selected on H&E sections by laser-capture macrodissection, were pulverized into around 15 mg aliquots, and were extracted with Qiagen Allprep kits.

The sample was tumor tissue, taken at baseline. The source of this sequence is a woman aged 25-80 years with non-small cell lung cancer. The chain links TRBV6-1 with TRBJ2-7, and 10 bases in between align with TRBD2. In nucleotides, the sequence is TGTGCCAGCAACAGCGGGAGGGCCTCCGAGCAGTACTTC. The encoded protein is CASNSGRASEQYF.